This T cell receptor beta chain emerged from a study of blood T cell repertoires in COVID-19. This clone was counted only a few times. This CDR3 spans 12 amino acids. Germline assignment: CDR1 MDHEN and CDR2 SYDVKM. V lost 7 bases, J lost 12 bases, and 13 bases lay in between. Sequenced by immunoSEQ multiplex PCR; TCRdb stores in-frame clones only, minus some. This table has around 200,000 clones, roughly 80% appearing once. Material: peripheral blood. This clonotype was sampled from a woman between 70 and 85 years old with COVID-19, enrolled during active disease. The rearrangement joins TRBV28 to TRBJ1-6; no clear D gene. CDR3 loop: CASTLPRGPLHF. The DNA of the CDR3 is TGTGCCAGCACCCTCCCCCGGGGACCCCTCCACTTT.